This T cell receptor (beta chain) was observed in a study of shared clonotypes between healthy human individuals (dated by TCRdb to the early 2020s). Concerning the study at large: The cohort comprised a couple of women and a few men aged 18 to 49 years. The study deeply sequenced blood TCR repertoires of roughly five healthy adults to estimate repertoire size and the extent of clonotype sharing between individuals. To increase sequencing depth and limit assay-specific biases, different laboratories used diverse techniques to prepare libraries and sequence TCR repertoires. Per donor, leukapheresis produced somewhere between about 0.85 and 10 billion PBMCs. What the research found in general, with its limitations: Sampling was limited to blood, and TCR repertoires in tissue likely differ from TCR repertoires in blood. Because the study included a small number of donors, the genetic and exposure-history diversity represented was limited. Based on pairwise subsampling, the degree of clonotype sharing among donors was expected to be affected by sequencing depth.

With respect to this clone: Its antigen target is currently unknown. Within one base of it there is no much larger clone, and no base qualities were kept.

Using the deep immunoSEQ assay, TCR CDR3 regions were amplified from genomic DNA by multiplex PCR. For each cell subset, the extracted genomic DNA was distributed evenly across all wells of several immunoSEQ 96-well plates, and each plate served as one replicate. For unsorted PBMC, roughly 330 ng of genomic DNA, equivalent to about 30,000 T cell genomes, went into each replicate PCR. Genomic DNA from unsorted PBMC was sequenced over ten immunoSEQ deep assay plates. Purified libraries were quantified with a Qubit 3.0 fluorometer, sized on a Bioanalyzer 2100, and re-quantified with the KAPA Library Quantification kit. Every immunoSEQ 96-well plate was sequenced on a separate single-read 150-cycle Illumina NextSeq 550 flow cell. Per the source publication's procedure: Because only junctional sequences without quality scores were contained in the immunoSEQ output, filtering matching that applied to full-length reads could not be performed. Sequences were annotated with PyIR, a Python wrapper for IgBLAST v1.9, using IMGT germline references to assign V/J genes and CDR3. Reads were removed for weak V/J assignments (E-value above 1e-6), missing CDR3, stop codons, out-of-frame junctions, or ambiguous translated residues. A V3J clonotype was defined by an identical inferred V gene, J gene, and CDR3 amino acid sequence. Percentage overlap between repertoires was calculated by dividing the number of shared unique clonotypes by the size of the smaller repertoire. Repertoire richness was assessed with RTK rarefaction, the Chao1 estimator, and Recon v2.1 estimates of unobserved clonotypes. This is the immuneACCESS table as TCRdb keeps it, with only in-frame sequences that have V and J called. A part of the clones is gone; compared with another copy, unresolved V genes explain less than half, and the rest is unexplained. V, J and clone size were drawn from that table, and D and trimming were deduced from the DNA. A total of hundreds of thousands of clones appear in this sample, roughly three quarters of them only once. The biggest ten clones account for about 12% of the sample.

The donors were healthy, HIV-negative adults who had no recently reported acute infections or vaccinations. Every donor was a Caucasian adult residing in Nashville, Tennessee, USA. For unsorted samples, some 100 million PBMCs were counted and genomic DNA was extracted with the QIAamp DNA Blood Mini kit. Blood was obtained by leukapheresis, after which PBMCs were separated by Ficoll-Histopaque density gradient centrifugation and cryopreserved in liquid nitrogen vapor phase. Ends trimmed: V by 7 bases, J by 3 bases; bases unmatched to a gene: 4. Its CDR3 holds 13 amino acids, cysteine through phenylalanine. Only the CDR3 DNA is retained, 39 bases long and in frame from the first base. Reading the germline V gene gives CDR1 SQVTM and CDR2 ANQGSEA.

The TCR was taken from a woman aged 40 to 50 in good health. Some clones in this sample may be carry-over from other donors' samples. This chain joins TRBV29-1 to TRBJ2-1, and TRBD2 matches 9 of the central bases. Sample: PBMCs. The DNA is as follows: TGCAGCGGGGTTAGCGGGGGCTACAATGAGCAGTTCTTC. Its protein reads: CSGVSGGYNEQFF.